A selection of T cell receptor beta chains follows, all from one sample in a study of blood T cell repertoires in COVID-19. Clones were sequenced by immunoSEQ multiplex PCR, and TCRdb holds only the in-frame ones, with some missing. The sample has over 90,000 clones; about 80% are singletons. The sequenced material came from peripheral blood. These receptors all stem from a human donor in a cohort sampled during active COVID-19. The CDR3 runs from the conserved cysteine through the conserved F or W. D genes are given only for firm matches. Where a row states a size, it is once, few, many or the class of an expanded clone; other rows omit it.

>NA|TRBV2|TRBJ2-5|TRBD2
CASSSEGGETQYF
TGTGCCAGCAGTTCAGAGGGAGGGGAGACCCAGTACTTC
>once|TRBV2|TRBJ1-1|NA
CASSHTGYSMNTEAFF
TGTGCCAGCAGCCATACAGGATACTCCATGAACACTGAAGCTTTCTTT
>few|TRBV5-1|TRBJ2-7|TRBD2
CASSIAGSPYEQYF
TGCGCCAGCTCAATAGCGGGGAGCCCGTACGAGCAGTACTTC
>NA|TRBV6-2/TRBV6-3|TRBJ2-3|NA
CASSAVGGTDTQYF
TGTGCCAGCAGTGCGGTGGGGGGTACAGATACGCAGTATTTT
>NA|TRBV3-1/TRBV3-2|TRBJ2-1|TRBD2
CASSQEGSGVGNEQFF
TGTGCCAGCAGCCAAGAGGGTAGCGGGGTGGGGAATGAGCAGTTCTTC
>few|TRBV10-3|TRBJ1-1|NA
CAISESLRTQNTEAFF
TGTGCCATCAGTGAGTCGTTGAGGACACAGAACACTGAAGCTTTCTTT
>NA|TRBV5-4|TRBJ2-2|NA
CASSLARTEYTGELFF
TGTGCCAGCAGCTTGGCGAGGACAGAATACACCGGGGAGCTGTTTTTT
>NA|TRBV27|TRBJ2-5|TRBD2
CASSPQGGGTSFGRQETQYF
TGTGCCAGCAGTCCCCAGGGGGGAGGGACTAGCTTCGGTCGGCAAGAGACCCAGTACTTC
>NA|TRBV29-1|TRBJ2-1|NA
CSVRPRPPEQFF
TGCAGCGTCCGTCCTAGGCCACCTGAGCAGTTCTTC
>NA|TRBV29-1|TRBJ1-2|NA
CSVVFRGFGYTF
TGCAGCGTTGTTTTCAGGGGCTTTGGCTACACCTTC
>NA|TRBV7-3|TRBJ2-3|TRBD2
CASSAGVTTDTQYF
TGTGCCAGCAGCGCGGGGGTGACCACAGATACGCAGTATTTT
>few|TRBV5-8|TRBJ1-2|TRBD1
CASSLDRGYGYTF
TGTGCCAGCAGCCTCGACAGGGGGTATGGCTACACCTTC
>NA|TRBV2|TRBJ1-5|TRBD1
CASGRTGGLNQPQHF
TGTGCCAGCGGACGGACAGGAGGCCTCAATCAGCCCCAGCATTTT
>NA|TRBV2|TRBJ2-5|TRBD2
CASMMLAGGGETQYF
TGTGCCAGCATGATGCTAGCGGGGGGCGGGGAGACCCAGTACTTC
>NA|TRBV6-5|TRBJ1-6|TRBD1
CASSTRQGGNSPLHF
TGTGCCAGCAGTACCCGACAGGGGGGTAATTCACCCCTCCACTTT
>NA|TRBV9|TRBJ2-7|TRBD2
CASSAGLVAGEPQYF
TGTGCCAGCAGCGCGGGGCTTGTGGCGGGGGAGCCACAGTACTTC
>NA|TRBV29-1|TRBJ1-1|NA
CSVSEAMNTEAFF
TGCAGCGTTAGTGAGGCCATGAACACTGAAGCTTTCTTT
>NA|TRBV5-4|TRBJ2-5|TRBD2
CASSFGTSEETQYF
TGTGCCAGCAGCTTCGGGACTAGCGAGGAGACCCAGTACTTC
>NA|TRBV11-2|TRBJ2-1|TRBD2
CASSLGGGSEQFF
TGTGCCAGCAGCTTAGGCGGGGGGTCTGAGCAGTTCTTC
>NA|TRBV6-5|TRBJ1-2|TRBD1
CASSLDRGPYGYTF
TGTGCCAGCAGCCTGGACAGGGGGCCCTATGGCTACACCTTC
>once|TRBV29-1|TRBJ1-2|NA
CSAEADYGYTF
TGCAGCGCCGAGGCGGACTATGGCTACACCTTC
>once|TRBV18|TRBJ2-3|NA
CASSPPAGPDTQYF
TGTGCCAGCTCACCACCGGCAGGGCCAGATACGCAGTATTTT
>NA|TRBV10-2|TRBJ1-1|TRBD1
CASNPTGQGNTEAFF
TGCGCCAGCAATCCGACAGGGCAAGGGAACACTGAAGCTTTCTTT
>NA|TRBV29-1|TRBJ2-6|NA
CSVGAGSGANVLTF
TGCAGCGTTGGGGCAGGGTCTGGGGCCAACGTCCTGACTTTC
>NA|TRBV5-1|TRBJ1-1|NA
CASSLGADTEAFF
TGCGCCAGCAGCTTGGGGGCCGACACTGAAGCTTTCTTT
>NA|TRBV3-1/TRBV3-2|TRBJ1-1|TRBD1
CASSPSLTGYTEAFF
TGTGCCAGCAGCCCCTCTTTGACAGGGTATACTGAAGCTTTCTTT
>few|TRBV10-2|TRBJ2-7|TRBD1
CASTYLTGNEQYF
TGCGCCAGCACATACCTGACAGGGAACGAGCAGTACTTC
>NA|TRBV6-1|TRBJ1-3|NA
CASSARASPTGNTIYF
TGTGCCAGCAGTGCCAGGGCCAGTCCGACTGGAAACACCATATATTTT
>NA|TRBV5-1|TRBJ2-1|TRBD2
CASSPPWAGGGEQFF
TGCGCCAGCAGCCCCCCATGGGCGGGGGGTGGTGAGCAGTTCTTC
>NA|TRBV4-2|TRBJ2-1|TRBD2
CASSPGGPDNNEQFF
TGTGCCAGCAGCCCGGGGGGGCCGGACAACAATGAGCAGTTCTTC
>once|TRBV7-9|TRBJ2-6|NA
CASSPSSGANVLTF
TGTGCCAGCAGCCCCTCCTCTGGGGCCAACGTCCTGACTTTC
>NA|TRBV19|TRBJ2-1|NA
CASSRQSITYNEQFF
TGTGCCAGTAGTAGGCAGTCCATTACCTACAATGAGCAGTTCTTC
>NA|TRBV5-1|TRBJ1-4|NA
CASSWRPYEKLFF
TGCGCCAGCAGCTGGAGACCCTATGAAAAACTGTTTTTT
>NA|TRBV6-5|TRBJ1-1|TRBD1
CASSYSRDRAGERTFF
TGTGCCAGCAGTTACTCGCGGGACAGGGCCGGAGAACGGACTTTCTTT
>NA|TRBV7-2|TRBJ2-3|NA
CASSPDRYTDTQYF
TGTGCCAGCAGCCCTGACAGGTACACAGATACGCAGTATTTT
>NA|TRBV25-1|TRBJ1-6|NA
CASSGEGGRNSPLHF
TGTGCCAGCAGTGGGGAGGGAGGACGCAATTCACCCCTCCACTTT
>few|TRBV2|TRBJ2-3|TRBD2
CASSPLAGAGYTQYF
TGTGCCAGCAGTCCACTAGCGGGGGCAGGATATACGCAGTATTTT